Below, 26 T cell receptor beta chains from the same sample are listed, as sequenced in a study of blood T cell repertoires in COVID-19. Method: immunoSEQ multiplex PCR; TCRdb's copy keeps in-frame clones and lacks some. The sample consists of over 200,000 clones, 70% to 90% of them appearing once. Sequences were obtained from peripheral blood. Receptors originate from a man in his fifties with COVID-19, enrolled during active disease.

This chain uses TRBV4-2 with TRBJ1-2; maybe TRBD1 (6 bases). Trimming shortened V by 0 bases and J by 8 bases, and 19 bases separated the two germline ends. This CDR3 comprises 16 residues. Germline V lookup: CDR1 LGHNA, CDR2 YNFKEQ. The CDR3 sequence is CASSQEKQQGWGGYTF. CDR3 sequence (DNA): TGTGCCAGCAGCCAAGAGAAACAACAGGGATGGGGGGGCTACACCTTC.

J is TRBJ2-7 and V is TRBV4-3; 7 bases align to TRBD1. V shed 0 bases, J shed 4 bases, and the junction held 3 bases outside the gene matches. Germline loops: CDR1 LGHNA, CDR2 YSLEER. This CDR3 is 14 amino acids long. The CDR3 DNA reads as TGCGCCAGCAGCCAAGAATCCAGGGGGTACGAGCAGTACTTC. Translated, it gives CASSQESRGYEQYF.

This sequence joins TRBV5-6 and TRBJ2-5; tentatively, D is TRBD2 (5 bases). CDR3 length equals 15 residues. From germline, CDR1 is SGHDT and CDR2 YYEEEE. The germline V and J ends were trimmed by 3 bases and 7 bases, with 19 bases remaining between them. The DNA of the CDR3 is TGTGCCAGCAGCTCCTTTCCCGAGGGCCCGGGGACCCAGTACTTC. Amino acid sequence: CASSSFPEGPGTQYF. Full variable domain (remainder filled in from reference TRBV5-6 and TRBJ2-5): DAGVTQSPTHLIKTRGQQVTLRCSPKSGHDTVSWYQQALGQGPQFIFQYYEEEERQRGNFPDRFSGHQFPNYSSELNVNALLLGDSALYLCASSSFPEGPGTQYFGPGTRLLVL.

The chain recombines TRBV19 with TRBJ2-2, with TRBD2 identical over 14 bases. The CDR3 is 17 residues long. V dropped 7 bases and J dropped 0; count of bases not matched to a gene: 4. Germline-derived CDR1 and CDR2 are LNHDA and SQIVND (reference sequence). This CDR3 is CASTRGLAGANTGELFF. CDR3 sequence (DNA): TGTGCCAGTACCCGGGGACTAGCGGGGGCGAACACCGGGGAGCTGTTTTTT.

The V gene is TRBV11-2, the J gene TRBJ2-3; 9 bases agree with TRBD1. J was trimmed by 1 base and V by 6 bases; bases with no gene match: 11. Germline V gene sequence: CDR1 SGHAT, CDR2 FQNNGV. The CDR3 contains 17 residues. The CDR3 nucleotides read TGTGCCAGCAGTCCTACAAGACAGGGGGGTCGCACAGATACGCAGTATTTT. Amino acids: CASSPTRQGGRTDTQYF.

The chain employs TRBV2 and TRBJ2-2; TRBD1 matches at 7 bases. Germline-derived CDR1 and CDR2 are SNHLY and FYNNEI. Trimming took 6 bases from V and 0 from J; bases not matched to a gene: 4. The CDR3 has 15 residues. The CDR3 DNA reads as TGTGCCAGCAGCGTACAGGGGACGAACACCGGGGAGCTGTTTTTT. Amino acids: CASSVQGTNTGELFF.

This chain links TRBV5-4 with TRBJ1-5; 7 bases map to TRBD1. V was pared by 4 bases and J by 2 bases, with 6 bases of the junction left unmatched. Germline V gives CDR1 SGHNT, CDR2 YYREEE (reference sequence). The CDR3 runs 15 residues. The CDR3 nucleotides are TGTGCCAGCAGCCGAGACAGGGAAGGCAATCAGCCCCAGCATTTT. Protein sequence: CASSRDREGNQPQHF.

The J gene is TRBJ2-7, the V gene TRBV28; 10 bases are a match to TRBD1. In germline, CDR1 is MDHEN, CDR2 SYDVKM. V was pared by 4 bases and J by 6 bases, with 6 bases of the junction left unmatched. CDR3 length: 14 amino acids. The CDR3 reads CASSSGTGAIEQYF. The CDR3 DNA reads TGTGCCAGCAGTTCCGGGACAGGGGCGATCGAGCAGTACTTC. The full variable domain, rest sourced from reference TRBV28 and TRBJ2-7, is DVKVTQSSRYLVKRTGEKVFLECVQDMDHENMFWYRQDPGLGLRLIYFSYDVKMKEKGDIPEGYSVSREKKERFSLILESASTNQTSMYLCASSSGTGAIEQYFGPGTRLTVT.

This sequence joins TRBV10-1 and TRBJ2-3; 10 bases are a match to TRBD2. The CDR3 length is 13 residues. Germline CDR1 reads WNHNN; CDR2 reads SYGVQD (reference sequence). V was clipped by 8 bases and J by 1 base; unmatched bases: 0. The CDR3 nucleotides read TGCGCCAGCGGGACTAGCGGCACAGATACGCAGTATTTT. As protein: CASGTSGTDTQYF.

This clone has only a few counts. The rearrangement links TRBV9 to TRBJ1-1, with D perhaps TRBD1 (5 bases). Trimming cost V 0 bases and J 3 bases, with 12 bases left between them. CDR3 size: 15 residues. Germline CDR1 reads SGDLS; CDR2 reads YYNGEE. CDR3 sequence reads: CASSVGAGSYTEAFF. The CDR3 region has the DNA TGTGCCAGCAGCGTAGGTGCAGGGTCGTACACTGAAGCTTTCTTT. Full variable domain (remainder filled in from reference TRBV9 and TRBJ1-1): DSGVTQTPKHLITATGQRVTLRCSPRSGDLSVYWYQQSLDQGLQFLIQYYNGEERAKGNILERFSAQQFPDLHSELNLSSLELGDSALYFCASSVGAGSYTEAFFGQGTRLTVV.

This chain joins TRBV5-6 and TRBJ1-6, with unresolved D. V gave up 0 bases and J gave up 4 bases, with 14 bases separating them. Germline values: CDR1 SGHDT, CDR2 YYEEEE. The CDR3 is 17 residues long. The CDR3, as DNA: TGTGCCAGCAGCTTGGTCCGGGATCGTGGATATAATTCACCCCTCCACTTT. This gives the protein CASSLVRDRGYNSPLHF.

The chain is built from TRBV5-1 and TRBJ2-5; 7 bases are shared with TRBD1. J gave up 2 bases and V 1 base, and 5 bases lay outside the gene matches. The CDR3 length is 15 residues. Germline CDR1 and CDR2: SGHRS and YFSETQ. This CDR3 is CASSLQPGQQETQYF. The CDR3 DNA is TGCGCCAGCAGCTTGCAACCGGGACAGCAAGAGACCCAGTACTTC.

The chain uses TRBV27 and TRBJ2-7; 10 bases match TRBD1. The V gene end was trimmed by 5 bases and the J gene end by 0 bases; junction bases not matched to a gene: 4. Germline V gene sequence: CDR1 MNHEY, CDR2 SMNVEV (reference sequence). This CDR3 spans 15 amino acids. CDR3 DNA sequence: TGTGCCAGCAGTGGCCGGACAGGGGGCTCCTACGAGCAGTACTTC. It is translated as CASSGRTGGSYEQYF.

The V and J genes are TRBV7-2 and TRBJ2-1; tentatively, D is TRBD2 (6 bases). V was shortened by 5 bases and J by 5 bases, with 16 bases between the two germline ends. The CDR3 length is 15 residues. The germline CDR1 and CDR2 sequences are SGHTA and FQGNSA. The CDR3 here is CASSPGVFMDNEQFF. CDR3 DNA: TGTGCCAGCAGCCCGGGAGTGTTTATGGACAATGAGCAGTTCTTC.

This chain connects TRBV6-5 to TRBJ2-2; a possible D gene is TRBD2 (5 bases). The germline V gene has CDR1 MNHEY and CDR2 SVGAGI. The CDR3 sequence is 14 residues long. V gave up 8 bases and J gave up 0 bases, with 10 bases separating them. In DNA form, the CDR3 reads TGTGCCAGCTCGGCGAGGGCGAACACCGGGGAGCTGTTTTTT. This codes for CASSARANTGELFF.

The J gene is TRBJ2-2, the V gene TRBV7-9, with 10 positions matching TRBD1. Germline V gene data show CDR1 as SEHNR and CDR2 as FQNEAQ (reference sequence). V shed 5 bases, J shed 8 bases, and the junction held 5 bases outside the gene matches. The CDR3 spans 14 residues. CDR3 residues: CASSRDRGSGELFF. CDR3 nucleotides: TGTGCCAGCAGCCGGGACAGGGGAAGTGGGGAGCTGTTTTTT.

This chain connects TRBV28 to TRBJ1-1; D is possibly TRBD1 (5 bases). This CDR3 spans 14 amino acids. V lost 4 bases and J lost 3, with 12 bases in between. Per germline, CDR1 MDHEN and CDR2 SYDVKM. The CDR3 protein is CASSSDGRDTEAFF. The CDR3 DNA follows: TGTGCCAGCAGTTCAGACGGCAGGGACACTGAAGCTTTCTTT. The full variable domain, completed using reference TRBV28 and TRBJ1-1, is DVKVTQSSRYLVKRTGEKVFLECVQDMDHENMFWYRQDPGLGLRLIYFSYDVKMKEKGDIPEGYSVSREKKERFSLILESASTNQTSMYLCASSSDGRDTEAFFGQGTRLTVV.

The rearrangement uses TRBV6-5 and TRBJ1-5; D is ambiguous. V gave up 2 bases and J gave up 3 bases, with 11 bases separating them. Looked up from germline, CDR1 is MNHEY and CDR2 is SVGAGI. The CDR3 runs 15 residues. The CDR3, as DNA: TGTGCCAGCAGTTACGACGGAGGAATCAATCAGCCCCAGCATTTT. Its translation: CASSYDGGINQPQHF.

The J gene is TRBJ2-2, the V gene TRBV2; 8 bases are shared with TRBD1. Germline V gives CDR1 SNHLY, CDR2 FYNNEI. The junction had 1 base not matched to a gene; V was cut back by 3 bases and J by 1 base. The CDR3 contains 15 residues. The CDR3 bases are TGTGCCAGCAGTGACAGGGGGCTGAACACCGGGGAGCTGTTTTTT. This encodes CASSDRGLNTGELFF. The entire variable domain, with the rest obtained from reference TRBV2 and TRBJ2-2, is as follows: EPEVTQTPSHQVTQMGQEVILRCVPISNHLYFYWYRQILGQKVEFLVSFYNNEISEKSEIFDDQFSVERPDGSNFTLKIRSTKLEDSAMYFCASSDRGLNTGELFFGEGSRLTVL.

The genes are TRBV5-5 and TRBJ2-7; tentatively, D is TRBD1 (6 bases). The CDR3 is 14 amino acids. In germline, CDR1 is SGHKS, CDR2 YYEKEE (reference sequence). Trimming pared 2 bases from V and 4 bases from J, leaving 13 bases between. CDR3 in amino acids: CASSFSGQSYEQYF. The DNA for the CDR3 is TGTGCCAGCAGCTTCAGTGGACAGTCTTACGAGCAGTACTTC.

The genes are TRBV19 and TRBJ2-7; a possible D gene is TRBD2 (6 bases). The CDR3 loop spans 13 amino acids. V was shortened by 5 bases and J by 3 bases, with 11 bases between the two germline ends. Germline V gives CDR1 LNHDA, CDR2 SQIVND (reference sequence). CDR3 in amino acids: CASSLGLGYEQYF. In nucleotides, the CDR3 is TGTGCCAGTAGTCTGGGACTTGGCTACGAGCAGTACTTC.

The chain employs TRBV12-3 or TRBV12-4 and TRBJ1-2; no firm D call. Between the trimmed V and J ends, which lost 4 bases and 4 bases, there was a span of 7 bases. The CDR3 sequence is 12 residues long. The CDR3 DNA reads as TGTGCCAGCAGTTGGGGAGGCTATGGCTACACCTTC. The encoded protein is CASSWGGYGYTF.

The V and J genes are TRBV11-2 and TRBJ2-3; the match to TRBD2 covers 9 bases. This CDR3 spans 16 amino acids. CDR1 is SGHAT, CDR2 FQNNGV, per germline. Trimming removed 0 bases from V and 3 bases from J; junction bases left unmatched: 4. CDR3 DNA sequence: TGTGCCAGCAGCTTAGAGGGGCGGGAGGGAACAGATACGCAGTATTTT. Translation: CASSLEGREGTDTQYF. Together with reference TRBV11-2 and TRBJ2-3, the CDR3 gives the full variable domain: EAGVAQSPRYKIIEKRQSVAFWCNPISGHATLYWYQQILGQGPKLLIQFQNNGVVDDSQLPKDRFSAERLKGVDSTLKIQPAKLEDSAVYLCASSLEGREGTDTQYFGPGTRLTVL.

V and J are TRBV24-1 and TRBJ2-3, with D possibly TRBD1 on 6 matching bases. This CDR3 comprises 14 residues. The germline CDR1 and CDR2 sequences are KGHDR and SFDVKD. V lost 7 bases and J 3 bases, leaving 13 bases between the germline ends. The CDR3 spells CATRGAGRTDTQYF. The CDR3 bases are TGTGCCACCAGGGGGGCCGGCAGGACAGATACGCAGTATTTT.

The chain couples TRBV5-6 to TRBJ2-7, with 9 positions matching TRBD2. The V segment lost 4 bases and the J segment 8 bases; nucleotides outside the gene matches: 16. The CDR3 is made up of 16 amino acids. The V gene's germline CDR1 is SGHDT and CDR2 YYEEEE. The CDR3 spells CASSPRSSGGPLKQYF. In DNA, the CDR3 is TGTGCCAGCAGCCCCCGTAGTAGCGGGGGACCTTTGAAGCAGTACTTC.

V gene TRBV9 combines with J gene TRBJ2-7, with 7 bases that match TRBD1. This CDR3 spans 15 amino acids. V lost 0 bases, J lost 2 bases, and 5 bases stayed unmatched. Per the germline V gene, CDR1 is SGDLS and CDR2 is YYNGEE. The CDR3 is CASSVGGTDTYEQYF. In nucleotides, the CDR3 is TGTGCCAGCAGCGTAGGGGGGACAGATACCTACGAGCAGTACTTC.